This T cell receptor (beta chain) was sequenced in a study of Tregs in tolerant kidney transplant recipients. Findings of the study overall: Tolerant patients' donor-specific Tregs expanded beyond overall Tregs, suggesting antigen-driven growth. Activated donor B cell expansion appeared to reveal the most relevant donor-specific TCRbeta repertoire.

With respect to this clone: Its antigen is still unknown. The CDR3 extends 3 residues past the end of the read, so its final part is completed from the germline J gene.

The nonmyeloablative bone marrow transplants came from related graft donors, with transient mixed chimerism. Unstimulated regulatory T cells (CD4+CD25+CD127-), CD4+CD25- non-regulatory cells, CD4 and CD8 cells were FACS-sorted from thawed PBMCs. The CDR3 spans 15 residues. V shed 3 bases, J shed 3 bases, and the junction held 3 bases outside the gene matches. Germline V gene sequence: CDR1 SGHTA, CDR2 FQGNSA. The protocol was immunoSEQ multiplex PCR, while the TCRdb copy is restricted to in-frame clones and leaves out a portion. This listing includes nearly 15,000 clones. This TCR came from a human patient who received a combined kidney and bone marrow transplant. Some T cells may have come from the graft donor. This specimen consisted of CD4+ T cells from blood (PBMCs), obtained 12 months after the transplant. The rearrangement links TRBV7-2 to TRBJ2-4; 9 bases align to TRBD2. The CDR3 region is CASSLSSGNKNIQYF. CDR3 DNA (partial): TGTGCCAGCAGCTTGTCTAGCGGGAACAAAAACATT.